This is a list of T cell receptor beta chains from one sample in a study of CD8+ T cells in alopecia areata. Clones were read by immunoSEQ multiplex PCR, and TCRdb kept only the in-frame ones, dropping some. Seen here are around 270,000 clones, about three fifths observed once, and the top ten hold under 2%. The sample was CD4+ T cells sorted from blood, taken at week 24, from a patient treated with tofacitinib. These receptors came from a human donor with alopecia areata. Each CDR3 is given with its conserved first and last residue. The order of the fields is clone size, V gene, CDR3 protein. Only some rows state a clone size, as once, few, many or a class for expanded clones.

clone_size: few; v_call: TRBV7-2; cdr3_aa: CASSMMTRVSYTF
clone_size: NA; v_call: TRBV28; cdr3_aa: CASSLEPQGGYGYTF
clone_size: few; v_call: TRBV20-1; cdr3_aa: CSASPRGGYTF
clone_size: few; v_call: TRBV9; cdr3_aa: CASSLDRSLDNSPLHF
clone_size: NA; v_call: TRBV15; cdr3_aa: CATSRRPTLAGQTNF
clone_size: NA; v_call: TRBV30; cdr3_aa: CALRQGSAGELFF
clone_size: NA; v_call: TRBV2; cdr3_aa: CASSRMAGGITYGGYTF
clone_size: NA; v_call: TRBV29-1; cdr3_aa: CSVGGFGYEQYF
clone_size: few; v_call: TRBV25-1; cdr3_aa: CASSPFTGGGTEAFF
clone_size: NA; v_call: TRBV6-5; cdr3_aa: CASSAGLGETQYF
clone_size: few; v_call: TRBV11-3; cdr3_aa: CASSKGDPGANVLTF
clone_size: NA; v_call: TRBV6-5; cdr3_aa: CASSPVIQGEGPLHF
clone_size: NA; v_call: TRBV7-9; cdr3_aa: CASSLLLRTGKEKLFF
clone_size: few; v_call: TRBV30; cdr3_aa: CAWEARNTQYF
clone_size: NA; v_call: TRBV4-2; cdr3_aa: CASSQLTADTGELFF
clone_size: NA; v_call: TRBV6-1; cdr3_aa: CASSESAQGYQPQHF
clone_size: few; v_call: TRBV29-1; cdr3_aa: CSVLADTYNEQFF
clone_size: few; v_call: TRBV7-8; cdr3_aa: CASSPLAGAGNTIYF
clone_size: NA; v_call: TRBV7-2; cdr3_aa: CASSLGQQETQYF
clone_size: NA; v_call: TRBV27; cdr3_aa: CASSLALGGAGPDTQYF
clone_size: few; v_call: TRBV7-2; cdr3_aa: CASSGYNEQFF
clone_size: few; v_call: TRBV4-3; cdr3_aa: CASSQTGDGNTIYF
clone_size: few; v_call: TRBV5-1; cdr3_aa: CASSWRRGGAETQYF
clone_size: NA; v_call: TRBV29-1; cdr3_aa: CSVALGRETQYF
clone_size: NA; v_call: TRBV6-1; cdr3_aa: CASSRRQGRGSGQYF
clone_size: NA; v_call: TRBV27; cdr3_aa: CASSRGETQYF
clone_size: NA; v_call: TRBV10-3; cdr3_aa: CAISPDRGNYGYTF
clone_size: NA; v_call: TRBV5-1; cdr3_aa: CASQPRASGLADTQYF
clone_size: NA; v_call: TRBV5-6; cdr3_aa: CASSLARGRGNTIYF